This T cell receptor beta chain was obtained from a study of identical twins listed by TCRdb under 2016. With respect to the entire study: TCR alpha and beta repertoires from monozygotic twins, unrelated adults of various ages and cord blood were deep-sequenced to test whether fetal clonotypes persist. To rule out contamination, replicate twin experiments were performed at different times with different library preparation protocols. What the authors observed across the whole study: Because the same donors could not be followed over many years, the conclusions relied on cross-sectional statistical analysis. In beta out-of-frame sequences, excess twin sharing was weaker, because having fewer shared sequences lowered the signal-to-noise ratio. Compared with coincidental sharing between unrelated individuals, out-of-frame TCR alpha sequences shared between twins had an excess of sequences with low generation probability. Fewer insertions were carried by abundant cord blood beta clonotypes, a similar but weaker trend appeared in young adult naive repertoires, and no such trend appeared in memory repertoires. In monozygotic twins, out-of-frame TCR alpha sharing was systematically underestimated by recombination models, although the models agreed with sharing between unrelated individuals. Invariant T cells such as MAIT and iNKT could partly confound zero-insertion analyses, although diverse VJ usage argued against such confounding for most clonotypes.

Only healthy Caucasian donors were included. The twin cohort comprised three pairs of female monozygotic twins, all aged roughly 18 to 29 years. CD4+ and CD8+ T cell populations were isolated with positive isolation kits from Invitrogen. The V and J ends are trimmed by 3 bases and 7 bases, leaving 14 bases between them. The germline V gene specifies SGHRS as CDR1 and YFSETQ as CDR2. The CDR3 runs 13 amino acids, cysteine and phenylalanine included. Kept here is only the CDR3 DNA, which spans 39 bases and is read in frame from base 1. This clonotype was seen only a few times. The specificity of this receptor is unknown. No much larger clone is present one base from it, and per-base qualities are unavailable. Receptor amplification or capture employed 5' RACE. The reads were generated on an Illumina HiSeq 2000. A universal primer binding site was introduced by template switching, and a unique molecular identifier was present in the final cDNA, enabling accurate counting of TCR cDNA molecules. Specific primers in the conserved constant-segment region were used to synthesize first-strand cDNA for TCR alpha and beta chains. To control for contamination, every cDNA library was double barcoded, receiving both a SMART-Mk sample barcode and Illumina barcodes. TruSeq adapter sequences, together with Illumina sample barcodes, were added in two successive PCR steps. TCR alpha and beta cDNA libraries were sequenced on the Illumina HiSeq platform with custom primers. Per the source publication's procedure: MiGEC processed the raw reads to extract unique molecular identifiers, while MiXCR was used to determine the CDR3 positions. For each individual, recombination models were inferred using an EM algorithm with the repgenHMM and IGoR tools. Shared clonotype analysis was performed with the tcR package in R, normalizing sharing by the product of cloneset sizes. Out-of-frame nonproductive sequences were analyzed to study raw recombination free of thymic and clonal selection effects. TCRdb took the public reads, trimmed them with fastp at Q25, ran MiXCR for clone calling and kept in-frame beta chains. CDR3 protein sequences are deduplicated, and each keeps its most common genes and DNA. TCRdb, rather than the study authors, made the V and J calls. For this sample there are about 470,000 distinct CDR3 sequences; approximately 24% appear just once. The ten largest clonotypes hold about 2.7% of the sample.

The same sample was also studied in work on T cells expressing NK-cell markers. Drawing on the second study: TCR beta-chain repertoires were profiled in sorted CD3+CD56+NKG2C+, CD3+CD56+NKG2C- and CD3+CD56-NKG2C+ T-cell subsets from about 8 donors. Among the eight sequenced donors, only one was HCMV-seronegative, while the other seven were HCMV-seropositive. To restrict sorting to alphabetaTCR-expressing T cells, an anti-gammadeltaTCR antibody was added in several experiments. In a handful of donors, the dominant CD3+CD56+NKG2C+ clonotypes were among the top 10 CD8+ clonotypes and accounted for about 1.0-7.5% of CD8+ T cells. Those dominant clonotypes were again the most abundant among CD3+CD56-NKG2C+ cells in a handful of donors, at roughly 25-65%. Whether the expanded NKG2C-expressing T cell clones were specific for HCMV antigens was left unclear. All eight donors whose samples were sequenced were randomly selected healthy volunteers, three of them men and five women. HCMV serostatus was determined by detecting HCMV-specific IgG in serum with a commercial ELISA kit. Reads were demultiplexed and grouped by UMI with MIGEC, and clonotypes were assembled and quantified with MiTCR. To remove erroneous sequences, TCR cDNA sequences were retained only when supported by two or more reads. The tcR package was used for downstream repertoire analysis, and clonotypes were matched across fractions by CDR3 nucleotide sequence plus V segment. Antigen specificity was annotated against VDJdb with VDJmatch, allowing one amino acid substitution in CDR3.

The sequenced sample was CD4+ T cells sorted from blood. Rearrangement joined TRBV5-1 to TRBJ2-7; the D gene assignment is perhaps TRBD1 or TRBD2, with each matching 5 bases. The origin of this receptor is a woman in her late teens or twenties in good health. The CDR3 protein: CASSSSSWGEQYF. The bases are TGCGCCAGCAGCTCGTCCTCGTGGGGGGAGCAGTACTTC. Extended through the reference TRBV5-1 and TRBJ2-7 proteins, this CDR3 yields the full variable domain: KAGVTQTPRYLIKTRGQQVTLSCSPISGHRSVSWYQQTPGQGLQFLFEYFSETQRNKGNFPGRFSGRQFSNSRSEMNVSTLELGDSALYLCASSSSSWGEQYFGPGTRLTVT.